These 10 T cell receptor beta chains were sequenced from one sample in a study of identical twins. TCRdb itself ran the 5' RACE reads through MiXCR, one entry per CDR3 protein. This sample yields roughly 260,000 distinct CDR3 sequences, of which about 7.5% are seen a single time; around 5% belongs to the top ten. This sample was also put to use in a study of yellow fever vaccine responses in identical twins.

The specimen sequenced was CD8+ T cells sorted from blood. These receptors all stem from a woman aged 18-30 years in good health.

This chain links TRBV28 with TRBJ1-2, with 8 positions matching TRBD1. V shed 7 bases and J 7 bases; nucleotides not matched to a gene: 8. Per the germline V gene, CDR1 is MDHEN and CDR2 is SYDVKM. The CDR3 is 13 residues long. CDR3 region: CASTSWDRLGYTF. The CDR3 nucleotides are TGTGCCAGCACAAGCTGGGACAGGCTTGGCTACACCTTC.

This rearrangement joins TRBV7-9 to TRBJ2-3; 9 nucleotides line up with TRBD1. V trimming: 5 bases; J trimming: 2 bases; junction bases outside the gene matches: 5. Germline CDR1 reads SEHNR; CDR2 reads FQNEAQ (reference sequence). There are 15 residues in the CDR3. The CDR3 is CASSPRDRDTDTQYF. Here the CDR3 DNA reads TGTGCCAGCAGCCCCCGGGACAGGGACACAGATACGCAGTATTTT.

This clonotype was seen a few times. The rearrangement uses TRBV20-1 and TRBJ2-1; D is possibly TRBD1 or TRBD2 (5 bases each). Per the germline V gene, CDR1 is DFQATT and CDR2 is SNEGSKA (reference sequence). The CDR3 extends over 16 amino acids. Trimming removed 4 bases at V and 1 base at J, with 17 bases between. CDR3 in amino acids: CSATSAGTDSYNEQFF. The DNA of the CDR3 is TGCAGTGCTACCTCCGCCGGGACGGATTCCTACAATGAGCAGTTCTTC.

This chain uses TRBV7-2 with TRBJ2-3; 15 bases fit TRBD2. The CDR3 loop spans 14 amino acids. Per germline, CDR1 SGHTA and CDR2 FQGNSA. CDR3 protein: CADRTSGGADTQYF. DNA for the CDR3: TGTGCTGACAGGACTAGCGGGGGGGCAGATACGCAGTATTTT.

This clonotype was seen repeatedly, ten times or more. This chain joins TRBV20-1 and TRBJ1-5; D remains ambiguous. Trimming cost V 0 bases and J 2 bases, with 11 bases left between them. Germline loops: CDR1 DFQATT, CDR2 SNEGSKA (reference sequence). This CDR3 comprises 15 residues. The CDR3 reads CSARDEATGNQPQHF. CDR3 DNA sequence: TGCAGTGCTAGAGATGAGGCCACGGGCAATCAGCCCCAGCATTTT.

This clonotype was counted many times. The chain couples TRBV4-2 to TRBJ1-5; the D gene is possibly TRBD1 (6 bases). Germline V gene sequence: CDR1 LGHNA, CDR2 YNFKEQ. Between the trimmed V and J ends, which lost 1 base and 2 bases, there was a span of 18 bases. There are 18 residues in the CDR3. The CDR3 DNA follows: TGTGCCAGCAGCCAAGGTTGGTCTCGGGGGGCAGGCAATCAGCCCCAGCATTTT. It encodes CASSQGWSRGAGNQPQHF.

In its sample, this clonotype was seen a few times. The J gene is TRBJ2-2, the V gene TRBV5-1; D is uncertain. The germline CDR1 and CDR2 sequences are SGHRS and YFSETQ. V was cut by 0 bases and J by 2 bases, with 8 bases left in between. The CDR3 sequence is 15 residues long. CDR3 region: CASSLARENTGELFF. The CDR3 DNA follows: TGCGCCAGCAGCTTGGCCAGAGAAAACACCGGGGAGCTGTTTTTT.

This clonotype was detected a few times. The rearrangement uses TRBV7-6 and TRBJ2-3, with 9 bases that match TRBD2. Looked up from germline, CDR1 is SGHVS and CDR2 is FNYEAQ. The CDR3 extends over 20 amino acids. V gave up 5 bases and J gave up 0 bases; unmatched junction bases: 18. As DNA, the CDR3 is TGTGCCAGCAGCCAAACCACTGTCCGACTAGCGGAAACTAGCACAGATACGCAGTATTTT. This sequence encodes CASSQTTVRLAETSTDTQYF.

This chain uses TRBV4-1 with TRBJ2-1, with TRBD2 matching over 10 bases. The germline V gene encodes CDR1 MGHRA and CDR2 YSYEKL. The J segment lost 4 bases and the V segment lost 4 bases, leaving 7 bases of the junction unmatched. This CDR3 spans 16 amino acids. In nucleotides, the CDR3 is TGCGCCAGCAGCCCAGCCGGGACTAGCGTTTACAATGAGCAGTTCTTC. Encoded protein: CASSPAGTSVYNEQFF.

The rearrangement uses TRBV13 and TRBJ2-3, with 15 bases aligning to TRBD2. V was clipped by 1 base and J by 6 bases; unmatched bases: 8. The CDR3 consists of 18 residues. Germline CDR1 PRHDT, CDR2 FYEKMQ (reference sequence). The CDR3 loop reads CASSLDRTSGGATDTQYF. The CDR3 region has the DNA TGTGCCAGCAGCTTAGATCGGACTAGCGGGGGGGCAACTGATACGCAGTATTTT.